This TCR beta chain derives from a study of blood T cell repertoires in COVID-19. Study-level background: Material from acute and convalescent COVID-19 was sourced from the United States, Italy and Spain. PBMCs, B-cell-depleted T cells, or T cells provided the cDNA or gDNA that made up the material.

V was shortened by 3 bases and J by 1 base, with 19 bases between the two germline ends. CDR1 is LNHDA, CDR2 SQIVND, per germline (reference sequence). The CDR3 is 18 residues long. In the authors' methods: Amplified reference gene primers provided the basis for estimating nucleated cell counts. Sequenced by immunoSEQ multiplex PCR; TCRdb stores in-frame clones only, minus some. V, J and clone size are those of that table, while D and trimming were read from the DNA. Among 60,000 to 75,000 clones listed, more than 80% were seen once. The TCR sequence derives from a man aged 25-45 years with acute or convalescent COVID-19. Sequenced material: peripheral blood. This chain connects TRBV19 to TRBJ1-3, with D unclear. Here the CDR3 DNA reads TGTGCCAGTAGTATGGAGGACGGGTCGATCGTTTCTGGAAACACCATATATTTT. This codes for CASSMEDGSIVSGNTIYF.